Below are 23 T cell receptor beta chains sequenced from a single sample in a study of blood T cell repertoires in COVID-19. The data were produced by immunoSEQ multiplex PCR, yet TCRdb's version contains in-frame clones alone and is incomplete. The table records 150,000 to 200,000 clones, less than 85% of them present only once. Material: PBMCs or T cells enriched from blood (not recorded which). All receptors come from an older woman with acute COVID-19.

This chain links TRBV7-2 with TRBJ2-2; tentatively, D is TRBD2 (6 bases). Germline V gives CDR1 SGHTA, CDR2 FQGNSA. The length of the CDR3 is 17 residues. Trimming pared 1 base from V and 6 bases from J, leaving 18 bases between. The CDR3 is CASSLGGGTLGSGELFF. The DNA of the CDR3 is TGTGCCAGCAGCTTAGGGGGCGGGACGCTGGGGTCCGGGGAGCTGTTTTTT. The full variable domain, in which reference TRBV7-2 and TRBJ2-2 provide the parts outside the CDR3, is GAGVSQSPSNKVTEKGKDVELRCDPISGHTALYWYRQSLGQGLEFLIYFQGNSAPDKSGLPSDRFSAERTGGSVSTLTIQRTQQEDSAVYLCASSLGGGTLGSGELFFGEGSRLTVL.

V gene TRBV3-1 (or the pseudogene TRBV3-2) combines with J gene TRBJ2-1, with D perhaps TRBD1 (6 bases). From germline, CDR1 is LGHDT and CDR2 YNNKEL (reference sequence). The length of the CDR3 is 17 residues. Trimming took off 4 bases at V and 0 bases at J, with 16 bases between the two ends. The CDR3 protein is CASSPTGTLYSYNEQFF. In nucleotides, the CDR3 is TGTGCCAGCAGCCCAACCGGGACATTGTACTCCTACAATGAGCAGTTCTTC.

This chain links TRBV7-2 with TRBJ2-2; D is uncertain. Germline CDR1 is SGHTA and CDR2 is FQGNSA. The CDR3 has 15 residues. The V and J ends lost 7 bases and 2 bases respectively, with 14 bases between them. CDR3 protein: CASKTSEVNTGELFF. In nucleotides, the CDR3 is TGTGCCAGCAAAACTTCCGAGGTTAACACCGGGGAGCTGTTTTTT.

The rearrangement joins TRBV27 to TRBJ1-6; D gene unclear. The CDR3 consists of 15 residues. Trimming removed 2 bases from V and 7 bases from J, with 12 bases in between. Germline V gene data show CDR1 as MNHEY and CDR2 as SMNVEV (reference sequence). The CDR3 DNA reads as TGTGCCAGCAGTTTAGTCATAGAAAACAATTCACCCCTCCACTTT. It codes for CASSLVIENNSPLHF.

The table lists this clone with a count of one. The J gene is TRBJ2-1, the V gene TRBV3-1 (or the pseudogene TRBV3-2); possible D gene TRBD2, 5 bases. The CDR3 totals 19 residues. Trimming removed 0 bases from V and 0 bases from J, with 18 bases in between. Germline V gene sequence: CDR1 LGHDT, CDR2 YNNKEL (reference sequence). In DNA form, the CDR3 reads TGTGCCAGCAGCCAAGATTTTTCCCCCGGGATGAGCTCCTACAATGAGCAGTTCTTC. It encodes CASSQDFSPGMSSYNEQFF.

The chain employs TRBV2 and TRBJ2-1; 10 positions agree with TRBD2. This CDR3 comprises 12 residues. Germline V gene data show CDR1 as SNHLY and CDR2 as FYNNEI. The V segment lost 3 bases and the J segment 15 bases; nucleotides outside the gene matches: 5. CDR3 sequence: CASSDSGGYGFF. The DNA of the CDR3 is TGTGCCAGCAGTGATAGCGGGGGGTATGGGTTCTTC.

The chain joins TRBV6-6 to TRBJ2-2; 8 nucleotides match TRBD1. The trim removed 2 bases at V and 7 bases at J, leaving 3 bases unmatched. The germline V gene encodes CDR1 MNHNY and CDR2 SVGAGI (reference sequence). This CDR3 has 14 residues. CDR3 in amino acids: CASSYTGGGGELFF. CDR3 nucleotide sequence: TGTGCCAGCAGTTACACAGGGGGAGGCGGGGAGCTGTTTTTT.

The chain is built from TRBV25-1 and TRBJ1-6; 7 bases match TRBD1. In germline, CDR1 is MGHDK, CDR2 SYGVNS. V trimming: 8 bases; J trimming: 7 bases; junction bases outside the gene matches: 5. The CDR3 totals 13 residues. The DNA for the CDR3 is TGTGCCAGCCGGGGGACAGAAAATTCACCCCTCCACTTT. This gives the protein CASRGTENSPLHF.

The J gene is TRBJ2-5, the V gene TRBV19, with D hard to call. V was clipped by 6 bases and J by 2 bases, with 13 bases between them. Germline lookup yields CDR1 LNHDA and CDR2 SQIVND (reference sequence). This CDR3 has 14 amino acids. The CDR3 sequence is CASSPRPFQETQYF. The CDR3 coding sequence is TGTGCCAGTAGCCCGCGGCCTTTTCAAGAGACCCAGTACTTC.

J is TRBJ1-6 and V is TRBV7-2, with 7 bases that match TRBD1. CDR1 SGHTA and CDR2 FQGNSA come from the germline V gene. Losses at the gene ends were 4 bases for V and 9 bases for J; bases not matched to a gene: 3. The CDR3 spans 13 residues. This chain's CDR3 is CASSSDRSSPLHF. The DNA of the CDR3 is TGTGCCAGCAGCTCGGACAGGAGTTCACCCCTCCACTTT.

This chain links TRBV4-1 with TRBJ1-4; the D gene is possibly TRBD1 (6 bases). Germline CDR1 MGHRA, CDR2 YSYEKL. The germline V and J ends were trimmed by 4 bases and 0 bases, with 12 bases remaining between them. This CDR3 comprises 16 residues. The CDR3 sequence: CASSPGTPATNEKLFF. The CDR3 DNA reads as TGCGCCAGCAGCCCCGGGACACCAGCAACTAATGAAAAACTGTTTTTT.

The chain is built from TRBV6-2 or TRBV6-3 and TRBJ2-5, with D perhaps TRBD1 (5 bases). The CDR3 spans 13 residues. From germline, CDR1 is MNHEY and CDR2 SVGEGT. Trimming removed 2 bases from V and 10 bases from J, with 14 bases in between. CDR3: CASSYSEPRDQYF. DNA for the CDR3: TGTGCCAGCAGTTACAGTGAGCCCAGGGACCAGTACTTC.

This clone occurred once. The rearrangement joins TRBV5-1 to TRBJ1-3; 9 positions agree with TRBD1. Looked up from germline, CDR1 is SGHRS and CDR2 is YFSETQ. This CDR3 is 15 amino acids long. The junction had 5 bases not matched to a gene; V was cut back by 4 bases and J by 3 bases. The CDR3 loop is CASSLGQGGGNTIYF. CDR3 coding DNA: TGCGCCAGCAGCCTGGGACAGGGAGGTGGAAACACCATATATTTT.

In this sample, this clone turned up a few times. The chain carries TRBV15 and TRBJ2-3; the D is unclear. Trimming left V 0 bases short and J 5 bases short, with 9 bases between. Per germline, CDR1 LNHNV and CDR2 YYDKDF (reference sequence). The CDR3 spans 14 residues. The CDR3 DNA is TGTGCCACCAGCAGAGATCGTCCCCGAGATACGCAGTATTTT. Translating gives CATSRDRPRDTQYF.

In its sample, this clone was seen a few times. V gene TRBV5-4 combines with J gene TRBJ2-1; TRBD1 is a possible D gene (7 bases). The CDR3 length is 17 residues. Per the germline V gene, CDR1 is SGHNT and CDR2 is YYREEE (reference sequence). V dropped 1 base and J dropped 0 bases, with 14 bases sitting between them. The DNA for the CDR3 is TGTGCCAGCAGCTTGTGGCAGGGGGGCACCTCCTACAATGAGCAGTTCTTC. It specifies CASSLWQGGTSYNEQFF.

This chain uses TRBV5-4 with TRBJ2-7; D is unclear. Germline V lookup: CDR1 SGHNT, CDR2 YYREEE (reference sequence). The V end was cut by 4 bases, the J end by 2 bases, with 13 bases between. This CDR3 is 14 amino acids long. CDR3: CASSPRDTAYEQYF. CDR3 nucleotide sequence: TGTGCCAGCAGCCCCCGAGATACCGCCTACGAGCAGTACTTC.

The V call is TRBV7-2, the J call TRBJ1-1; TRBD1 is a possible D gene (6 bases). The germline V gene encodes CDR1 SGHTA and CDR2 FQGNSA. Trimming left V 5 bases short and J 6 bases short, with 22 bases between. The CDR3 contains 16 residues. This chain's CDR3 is CASSPGLNRVFSEAFF. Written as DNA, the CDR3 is TGTGCCAGCAGCCCGGGGCTCAACAGGGTTTTCTCTGAAGCTTTCTTT.

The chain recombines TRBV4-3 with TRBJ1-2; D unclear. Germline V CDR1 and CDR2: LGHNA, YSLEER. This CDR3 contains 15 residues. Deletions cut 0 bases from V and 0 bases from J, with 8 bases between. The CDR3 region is CASSQDARANYGYTF. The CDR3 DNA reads TGCGCCAGCAGCCAAGATGCGCGGGCTAACTATGGCTACACCTTC.

CDR3 sequence reads: CASSRQGGINTIYF. The CDR3 nucleotides are TGCGCCAGCAGCCGACAGGGGGGAATTAACACCATATATTTT. This chain connects TRBV5-1 to TRBJ1-3; 9 bases line up with TRBD1. The CDR3 contains 14 residues. The V and J ends lost 4 bases and 7 bases, in that order; junction bases with no gene match: 6. The V gene's germline CDR1 is SGHRS and CDR2 YFSETQ.

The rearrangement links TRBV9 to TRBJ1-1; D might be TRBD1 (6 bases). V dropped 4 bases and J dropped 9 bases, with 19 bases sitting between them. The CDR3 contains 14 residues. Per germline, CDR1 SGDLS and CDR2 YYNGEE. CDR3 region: CASSPSDRPRKAFF. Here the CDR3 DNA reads TGTGCCAGCAGCCCAAGCGACAGGCCCAGGAAAGCTTTCTTT.

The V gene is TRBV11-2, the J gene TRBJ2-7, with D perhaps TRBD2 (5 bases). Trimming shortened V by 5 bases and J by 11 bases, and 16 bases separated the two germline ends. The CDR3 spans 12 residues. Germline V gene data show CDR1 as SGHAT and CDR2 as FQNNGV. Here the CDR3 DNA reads TGTGCCAGCAGCCAACTAGTCCAGATGGAGTACTTC. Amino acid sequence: CASSQLVQMEYF.

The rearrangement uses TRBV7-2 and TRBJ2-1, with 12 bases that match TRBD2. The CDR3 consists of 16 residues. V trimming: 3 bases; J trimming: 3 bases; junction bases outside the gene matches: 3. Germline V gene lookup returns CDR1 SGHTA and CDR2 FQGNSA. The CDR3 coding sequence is TGTGCCAGCAGCTTCAAACTAGCGGGGGGCTACAATGAGCAGTTCTTC. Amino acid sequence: CASSFKLAGGYNEQFF.

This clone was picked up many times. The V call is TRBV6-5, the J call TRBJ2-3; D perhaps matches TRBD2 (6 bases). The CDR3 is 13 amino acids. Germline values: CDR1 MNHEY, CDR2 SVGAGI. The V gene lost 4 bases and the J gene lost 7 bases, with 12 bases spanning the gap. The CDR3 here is CASSSTAGYTQYF. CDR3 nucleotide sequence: TGTGCCAGCAGTTCAACAGCGGGCTATACGCAGTATTTT.